Below are 10 T cell receptor beta chains sequenced from a single sample in a study of T cell responses to AZD1222 COVID-19 vaccine. Clones were sequenced by immunoSEQ multiplex PCR, and TCRdb holds only the in-frame ones, with some missing. The sample lists 50,000 to 65,000 clones; 80% to 90% were seen once. Specimen: peripheral blood, collected 28 days after the second AZD1222 dose. The receptors shown here come from an adult who received the AZD1222 COVID-19 vaccine.

The gene calls are TRBV18 and TRBJ2-1; D might be TRBD1 or TRBD2, each matching 6 bases. V lost 6 bases, J lost 6 bases, and 18 bases lay in between. This CDR3 is 15 amino acids long. Looked up from germline, CDR1 is KGHSH and CDR2 is LQKENI. In DNA, the CDR3 is TGTGCCAGCTCCCCTCCTGCGGAGGGGGGCAATGAGCAGTTCTTC. It codes for CASSPPAEGGNEQFF.

The CDR3 sequence is CASSSGEGRGDTQYF. CDR3 coding DNA: TGTGCCAGCAGTTCGGGGGAGGGCCGAGGAGATACGCAGTATTTT. The V gene is TRBV7-9, the J gene TRBJ2-3, with TRBD2 matching 7 bases. This CDR3 has 15 residues. V gave up 6 bases and J gave up 5 bases; unmatched junction bases: 11. Germline V lookup: CDR1 SEHNR, CDR2 FQNEAQ (reference sequence).

On this clone itself: Other DNA sequences in this sample translate to the same CDR3. J is TRBJ2-7 and V is TRBV7-9; D not resolved. Trimming removed 5 bases from V and 1 base from J, with 3 bases in between. Germline V CDR1 and CDR2: SEHNR, FQNEAQ (reference sequence). The CDR3 has 11 residues. The CDR3 loop reads CASSTSYEQYF. The CDR3, as DNA: TGTGCCAGCAGCACGTCCTACGAGCAGTACTTC.

V is TRBV5-4 and J is TRBJ2-5; D perhaps matches TRBD1 (6 bases). There are 14 residues in the CDR3. Trimming took 6 bases from V and 3 from J, leaving 15 bases between them. Per the germline V gene, CDR1 is SGHNT and CDR2 is YYREEE (reference sequence). CDR3 nucleotides: TGTGCCAGCACTCGGACCGGGACAAAAGAGACCCAGTACTTC. Translation gives CASTRTGTKETQYF.

The V gene is TRBV3-1 (or the pseudogene TRBV3-2), the J gene TRBJ2-5, with a tentative D call TRBD2 (6 bases). The germline CDR1 and CDR2 sequences are LGHDT and YNNKEL (reference sequence). There are 12 residues in the CDR3. V dropped 1 base and J dropped 8 bases, with 8 bases sitting between them. CDR3 bases: TGTGCCAGCAGCCAAGTCGGGGGTACCCAGTACTTC. Residues: CASSQVGGTQYF.

The rearrangement joins TRBV3-1 (or the pseudogene TRBV3-2) to TRBJ2-7; D unclear. Germline CDR1 LGHDT, CDR2 YNNKEL (reference sequence). This CDR3 is 12 amino acids long. V was clipped by 1 base and J by 1 base, with 2 bases between them. In DNA form, the CDR3 reads TGTGCCAGCAGCCAAGTGTCCTACGAGCAGTACTTC. Translated: CASSQVSYEQYF.

The genes are TRBV18 and TRBJ2-3; 10 positions agree with TRBD2. J gave up 0 bases and V 4 bases, and 4 bases lay outside the gene matches. The CDR3 covers 16 residues. Per the germline V gene, CDR1 is KGHSH and CDR2 is LQKENI. The DNA of the CDR3 is TGTGCCAGCTCACTGACTAGCGGGTTGAGCACAGATACGCAGTATTTT. Translated, it gives CASSLTSGLSTDTQYF.

The J gene is TRBJ2-5, the V gene TRBV4-1; unclear D gene. The CDR3 has 13 amino acids. V lost 1 base and J 3 bases, leaving 6 bases between the germline ends. The germline gives CDR1 MGHRA, CDR2 YSYEKL. The CDR3 loop reads CASSQVGEETQYF. CDR3 DNA sequence: TGCGCCAGCAGCCAAGTGGGTGAAGAGACCCAGTACTTC.

The V gene is TRBV19, the J gene TRBJ1-2, with 8 bases aligning to TRBD1. V lost 4 bases and J lost 5; bases outside the gene matches: 6. The CDR3 totals 14 residues. CDR1 is LNHDA, CDR2 SQIVND, per germline (reference sequence). The CDR3: CASSKATGGYGYTF. CDR3 bases: TGTGCCAGTAGTAAGGCTACAGGGGGGTATGGCTACACCTTC.

The V and J genes are TRBV6-6 and TRBJ1-3, with 7 bases lining up with TRBD1. The V and J ends lost 6 bases and 2 bases, in that order; junction bases with no gene match: 4. The CDR3 spans 14 residues. CDR1 MNHNY and CDR2 SVGAGI come from the germline V gene (reference sequence). The CDR3 is CASSYQGAGNTIYF. The CDR3 nucleotides read TGTGCCAGCAGCTACCAGGGGGCTGGAAACACCATATATTTT.